This is a list of T cell receptor beta chains from one sample in a study of CD8+CD57+ T cells in acquired aplastic anemia. TCRdb redid the calling of the reads with MiXCR, one entry per CDR3 protein. The sample contains under 250,000 distinct CDR3 sequences, about 60% of which appear only once. Sequenced sample: sorted CD4+, CD8+, or CD8+CD57+ T cells (not recorded which) from PBMCs. These receptors all come from a human donor with aplastic anemia. Each CDR3 is given with its conserved first and last residue. The D gene is left open where the match is weak. The size of a clone is reported for some rows only, either as once, few or many, or as a class for expanded clones.

clone_size: .; v_call: TRBV5-1; j_call: TRBJ1-1; d_call: .; cdr3_aa: CASEEGTEAFF; cdr3_nt: TGCGCCAGCGAAGAGGGAACCGAAGCTTTCTTT
clone_size: few; v_call: TRBV27; j_call: TRBJ2-5; d_call: TRBD2; cdr3_aa: CASSLWAGVQETQYF; cdr3_nt: TGTGCCAGCAGTTTATGGGCGGGGGTACAAGAGACCCAGTACTTC
clone_size: .; v_call: TRBV7-2; j_call: TRBJ2-7; d_call: .; cdr3_aa: CASRPGSGYEQYF; cdr3_nt: TGTGCCAGCAGGCCGGGCTCGGGGTACGAGCAGTACTTC
clone_size: .; v_call: TRBV7-8; j_call: TRBJ1-5; d_call: .; cdr3_aa: CASSLKTDQPQHF; cdr3_nt: TGTGCCAGCAGCTTAAAGACGGATCAGCCCCAGCATTTT
clone_size: many; v_call: TRBV5-6; j_call: TRBJ1-5; d_call: .; cdr3_aa: CASSEGYSNQPQHF; cdr3_nt: TGTGCCAGCAGTGAAGGATATAGCAATCAGCCCCAGCATTTT
clone_size: .; v_call: TRBV7-2; j_call: TRBJ2-3; d_call: .; cdr3_aa: CASSSDSSSTDTQYF; cdr3_nt: TGTGCCAGCAGCTCGGACTCCTCTAGCACAGATACGCAGTATTTT
clone_size: .; v_call: TRBV9; j_call: TRBJ2-7; d_call: .; cdr3_aa: CASSVGGSSYEQYF; cdr3_nt: TGTGCCAGCAGCGTAGGAGGGAGCTCCTACGAGCAGTACTTC
clone_size: .; v_call: TRBV7-3; j_call: TRBJ1-6; d_call: .; cdr3_aa: CASSRVLTSPLHF; cdr3_nt: TGTGCCAGCAGCCGTGTTTTGACCTCACCCCTCCACTTT
clone_size: once; v_call: TRBV7-9; j_call: TRBJ1-6; d_call: .; cdr3_aa: CASSHPQGQNSPLHF; cdr3_nt: TGTGCCAGCAGCCATCCGCAGGGGCAGAATTCACCCCTCCACTTT
clone_size: .; v_call: TRBV2; j_call: TRBJ2-1; d_call: TRBD2; cdr3_aa: CASRETAGEDTQFF; cdr3_nt: TGTGCCAGCAGAGAAACAGCGGGGGAGGATACGCAGTTCTTC
clone_size: .; v_call: TRBV15; j_call: TRBJ2-1; d_call: .; cdr3_aa: CATSRDRREWVNEQFF; cdr3_nt: TGTGCCACCAGCAGAGATCGACGGGAGTGGGTTAATGAGCAGTTCTTC
clone_size: .; v_call: TRBV7-9; j_call: TRBJ1-5; d_call: .; cdr3_aa: CASTYGGSNQPQHF; cdr3_nt: TGTGCCAGCACCTATGGAGGTTCCAATCAGCCCCAGCATTTT
clone_size: .; v_call: TRBV7-7; j_call: TRBJ2-7; d_call: .; cdr3_aa: CASSFGGF; cdr3_nt: TGTGCTAGCAGCTTTGGGGGGTTT
clone_size: few; v_call: TRBV12-3/TRBV12-4; j_call: TRBJ1-4; d_call: .; cdr3_aa: CASRGESANEKLFF; cdr3_nt: TGTGCCAGCAGGGGGGAGTCGGCTAATGAAAAACTGTTTTTT
clone_size: .; v_call: TRBV10-3; j_call: TRBJ1-1; d_call: TRBD1; cdr3_aa: CAISESVGQGSTEAFF; cdr3_nt: TGTGCCATCAGTGAGTCGGTGGGACAGGGTAGCACTGAAGCTTTCTTT
clone_size: few; v_call: TRBV20-1; j_call: TRBJ2-3; d_call: .; cdr3_aa: CSARDQGSADTQYF; cdr3_nt: TGCAGTGCTAGAGATCAAGGCAGCGCAGATACGCAGTATTTT
clone_size: .; v_call: TRBV24-1; j_call: TRBJ2-5; d_call: .; cdr3_aa: CATSDTGLGGGETQYF; cdr3_nt: TGTGCCACCAGTGATACGGGACTAGGGGGCGGGGAGACCCAGTACTTC
clone_size: .; v_call: TRBV2; j_call: TRBJ2-1; d_call: .; cdr3_aa: CASSEGGQYNEQFF; cdr3_nt: TGTGCCAGCAGTGAAGGCGGGCAGTACAATGAGCAGTTCTTC
clone_size: .; v_call: TRBV29-1; j_call: TRBJ2-7; d_call: TRBD1; cdr3_aa: CSVDLTGGLLEQYF; cdr3_nt: TGCAGCGTTGACCTGACAGGGGGCCTGCTTGAGCAGTACTTC
clone_size: few; v_call: TRBV5-1; j_call: TRBJ2-7; d_call: TRBD2; cdr3_aa: CASKRGSFYEQYF; cdr3_nt: TGCGCCAGCAAGCGGGGGTCGTTTTACGAGCAGTACTTC
clone_size: .; v_call: TRBV7-9; j_call: TRBJ1-5; d_call: TRBD1; cdr3_aa: CASSLGTASQPQHF; cdr3_nt: TGTGCCAGCAGCCTGGGGACAGCCTCTCAGCCCCAGCATTTT
clone_size: .; v_call: TRBV4-1; j_call: TRBJ2-2; d_call: .; cdr3_aa: CASSQGPQFSGELFF; cdr3_nt: TGCGCCAGCAGCCAAGGCCCGCAGTTCTCCGGGGAGCTGTTTTTT
clone_size: .; v_call: TRBV7-9; j_call: TRBJ2-7; d_call: .; cdr3_aa: CASSLEGHRAYEQYF; cdr3_nt: TGTGCCAGCAGCTTAGAGGGACACCGAGCCTACGAGCAGTACTTC
clone_size: .; v_call: TRBV7-2; j_call: TRBJ1-1; d_call: .; cdr3_aa: CASSLVWGPTEAFF; cdr3_nt: TGTGCCAGCAGCTTAGTCTGGGGGCCCACTGAAGCTTTCTTT
clone_size: once; v_call: TRBV19; j_call: TRBJ1-1; d_call: TRBD1; cdr3_aa: CASSTGGGLTEAFF; cdr3_nt: TGTGCCAGTAGTACAGGGGGCGGGTTGACTGAAGCTTTCTTT
clone_size: few; v_call: TRBV20-1; j_call: TRBJ1-1; d_call: .; cdr3_aa: CSASPGRPIEAFF; cdr3_nt: TGCAGTGCTAGTCCGGGACGACCCATTGAAGCTTTCTTT
clone_size: many; v_call: TRBV20-1; j_call: TRBJ1-1; d_call: .; cdr3_aa: CSAMNTEAFF; cdr3_nt: TGCAGTGCTATGAACACTGAAGCTTTCTTT
clone_size: .; v_call: TRBV20-1; j_call: TRBJ1-1; d_call: .; cdr3_aa: CSASIVRGVGTEAFF; cdr3_nt: TGCAGTGCTAGTATCGTAAGGGGGGTGGGCACTGAAGCTTTCTTT
clone_size: .; v_call: TRBV7-2; j_call: TRBJ2-3; d_call: TRBD2; cdr3_aa: CASSLVAGTSGDYEQYF; cdr3_nt: TGTGCCAGCAGCTTAGTGGCCGGGACTAGCGGGGACTATGAGCAGTATTTT
clone_size: .; v_call: TRBV7-3; j_call: TRBJ1-1; d_call: .; cdr3_aa: CASSLNRLTEAFF; cdr3_nt: TGTGCCAGCAGCTTAAACCGACTCACTGAAGCTTTCTTT
clone_size: .; v_call: TRBV7-9; j_call: TRBJ1-6; d_call: .; cdr3_aa: CASRWDGENSPLHF; cdr3_nt: TGTGCCAGCAGGTGGGACGGGGAAAATTCACCCCTCCACTTT
clone_size: .; v_call: TRBV20-1; j_call: TRBJ2-7; d_call: .; cdr3_aa: CSASRGTGYEQYF; cdr3_nt: TGCAGTGCTAGCAGGGGGACTGGCTACGAGCAGTACTTC
clone_size: .; v_call: TRBV15; j_call: TRBJ1-6; d_call: TRBD1; cdr3_aa: CATSSFSGQGAWSPLHF; cdr3_nt: TGTGCCACCAGCAGCTTTAGTGGACAGGGGGCTTGGTCACCCCTCCACTTT
clone_size: few; v_call: TRBV19; j_call: TRBJ2-5; d_call: .; cdr3_aa: CASSREETQYF; cdr3_nt: TGTGCCAGTAGTAGAGAAGAGACCCAGTACTTC
clone_size: .; v_call: TRBV19; j_call: TRBJ1-2; d_call: .; cdr3_aa: CASSAPLGGGRGYTF; cdr3_nt: TGTGCCAGTAGTGCCCCGCTGGGGGGGGGCAGGGGCTACACCTTC
clone_size: .; v_call: TRBV9; j_call: TRBJ1-2; d_call: .; cdr3_aa: CATRIARTETTYGYTF; cdr3_nt: TGTGCCACCCGAATCGCCAGGACAGAGACGACCTATGGCTACACCTTC
clone_size: .; v_call: TRBV25-1; j_call: TRBJ2-3; d_call: TRBD2; cdr3_aa: CASSELLAGGYGYTDTQYF; cdr3_nt: TGTGCCAGCAGTGAATTACTAGCGGGAGGGTACGGCTACACAGATACGCAGTATTTT
clone_size: .; v_call: TRBV12-3/TRBV12-4; j_call: TRBJ1-6; d_call: .; cdr3_aa: CASSAGNSPLHF; cdr3_nt: TGTGCCAGCAGTGCGGGTAATTCACCCCTCCACTTT
clone_size: few; v_call: TRBV5-1; j_call: TRBJ2-7; d_call: TRBD1; cdr3_aa: CASSLGGTGFYEQYF; cdr3_nt: TGCGCCAGCAGCTTGGGCGGGACAGGGTTCTACGAGCAGTACTTC
clone_size: .; v_call: TRBV14; j_call: TRBJ2-5; d_call: TRBD2; cdr3_aa: CASSHASGRGEETQYF; cdr3_nt: TGTGCCAGCAGCCACGCTAGCGGGAGAGGGGAGGAGACCCAGTACTTC
clone_size: many; v_call: TRBV5-6; j_call: TRBJ2-7; d_call: .; cdr3_aa: CASSFVGGIDEQYF; cdr3_nt: TGTGCCAGCAGCTTTGTAGGGGGGATCGACGAGCAGTACTTC
clone_size: .; v_call: TRBV20-1; j_call: TRBJ1-5; d_call: TRBD1; cdr3_aa: CSAREGTGGRSWPQHF; cdr3_nt: TGCAGTGCTAGGGAAGGGACAGGGGGAAGGAGTTGGCCCCAGCATTTT
clone_size: .; v_call: TRBV4-1; j_call: TRBJ2-4; d_call: .; cdr3_aa: CASSQDGPGQGRNIQYF; cdr3_nt: TGCGCCAGCAGCCAAGACGGCCCGGGGCAGGGGAGAAACATTCAGTACTTC
clone_size: .; v_call: TRBV20-1; j_call: TRBJ2-1; d_call: .; cdr3_aa: CSAVVAPANEQFF; cdr3_nt: TGCAGTGCCGTAGTAGCCCCCGCCAATGAGCAGTTCTTC
clone_size: .; v_call: TRBV19; j_call: TRBJ1-1; d_call: .; cdr3_aa: CASSTREAEAFF; cdr3_nt: TGTGCCAGTAGTACGCGGGAGGCTGAAGCTTTCTTT
clone_size: .; v_call: TRBV2; j_call: TRBJ2-7; d_call: TRBD1; cdr3_aa: CASGRTGVYDEQYF; cdr3_nt: TGTGCCAGCGGTAGGACAGGGGTCTACGACGAGCAGTACTTC
clone_size: .; v_call: TRBV5-6; j_call: TRBJ2-7; d_call: TRBD1; cdr3_aa: CASSLVTGGAGEQYF; cdr3_nt: TGTGCCAGCAGCTTGGTCACAGGGGGCGCGGGCGAGCAGTACTTC
clone_size: once; v_call: TRBV19; j_call: TRBJ1-1; d_call: .; cdr3_aa: CASNWNMNTEAFF; cdr3_nt: TGTGCCAGTAATTGGAACATGAACACTGAAGCTTTCTTT
clone_size: .; v_call: TRBV7-9; j_call: TRBJ2-7; d_call: .; cdr3_aa: CASSRSVVEQYF; cdr3_nt: TGTGCCAGCAGCCGGAGTGTTGTCGAGCAGTACTTC
clone_size: few; v_call: TRBV7-9; j_call: TRBJ2-5; d_call: TRBD1; cdr3_aa: CASSLDRDETQYF; cdr3_nt: TGTGCCAGCAGCCTGGACAGGGATGAGACCCAGTACTTC
clone_size: .; v_call: TRBV2; j_call: TRBJ1-1; d_call: .; cdr3_aa: CASRVYRVSMNTEAFF; cdr3_nt: TGTGCCAGCAGGGTCTACAGGGTGTCCATGAACACTGAAGCTTTCTTT